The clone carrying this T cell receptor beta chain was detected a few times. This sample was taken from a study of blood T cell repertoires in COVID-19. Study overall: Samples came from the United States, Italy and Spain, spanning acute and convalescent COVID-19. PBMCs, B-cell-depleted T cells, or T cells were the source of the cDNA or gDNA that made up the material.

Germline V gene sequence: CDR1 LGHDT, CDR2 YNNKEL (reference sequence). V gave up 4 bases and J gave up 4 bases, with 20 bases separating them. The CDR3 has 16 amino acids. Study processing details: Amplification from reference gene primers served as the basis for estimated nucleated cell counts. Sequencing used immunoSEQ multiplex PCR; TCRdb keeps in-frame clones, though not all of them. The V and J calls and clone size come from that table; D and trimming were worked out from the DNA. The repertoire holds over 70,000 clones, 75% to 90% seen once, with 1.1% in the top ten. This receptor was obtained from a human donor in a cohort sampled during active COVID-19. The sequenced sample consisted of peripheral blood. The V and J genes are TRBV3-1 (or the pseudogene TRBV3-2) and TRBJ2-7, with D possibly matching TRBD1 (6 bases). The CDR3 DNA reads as TGTGCCAGCAGCCTTACCCAGGGGCAAACGAGGTACGAGCAGTACTTC. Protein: CASSLTQGQTRYEQYF.